A single sample gave rise to the 25 T cell receptor beta chains below, sequenced in a study of post-analysis software for immune sequencing data. Study-wide results and caveats: Elevated frequency relative to controls characterized four or five TRBV segments in patients, TRBV5-6, TRBV5-1 and TRBV20-1 among them.

Every TCR beta cDNA library bore unique molecular identifiers. TCRdb used MiXCR to reprocess the PCR reads, holding one entry per CDR3 protein. The sample lists roughly 650,000 distinct CDR3 sequences; 55% to 60% were seen once. No antigen has been assigned to these receptors. Sequences were obtained from blood. All receptors come from a girl aged 2-15 years with multiple sclerosis.

This clonotype has a single count. This chain links TRBV2 with TRBJ2-1; 11 bases line up with TRBD2. CDR1 is SNHLY, CDR2 FYNNEI, per germline. V trimming: 4 bases; J trimming: 3 bases; junction bases outside the gene matches: 2. The CDR3 consists of 15 residues. CDR3: CASSGGLAVYNEQFF. CDR3 DNA sequence: TGTGCCAGCAGTGGGGGACTAGCGGTCTACAATGAGCAGTTCTTC.

This chain links TRBV20-1 with TRBJ2-1, with 10 bases lining up with TRBD2. The CDR3 covers 15 residues. V dropped 0 bases and J dropped 8; count of bases not matched to a gene: 7. Per the germline V gene, CDR1 is DFQATT and CDR2 is SNEGSKA (reference sequence). The CDR3 DNA sequence: TGCAGTGCTAGAGATCTAGCGGGAGAGAACTATGAGCAGTTCTTC. Translated: CSARDLAGENYEQFF.

This clonotype was counted between two and nine times. The chain carries TRBV18 and TRBJ2-7; possible D gene TRBD2, 5 bases. Trimming pared 5 bases from V and 6 bases from J, leaving 11 bases between. Per the germline V gene, CDR1 is KGHSH and CDR2 is LQKENI. The CDR3 has 12 residues. DNA of the CDR3: TGTGCCAGCTCAAATTGGGCGGGCGAGCAGTACTTC. This codes for CASSNWAGEQYF.

J is TRBJ2-1 and V is TRBV5-1; a possible D gene is TRBD2 (7 bases). The CDR3 runs 19 residues. The ends were cut back, 0 bases at V and 2 bases at J, with 21 bases in the middle. The germline V gene has CDR1 SGHRS and CDR2 YFSETQ. The CDR3 DNA is TGCGCCAGCAGCTTGGAACCGGGGGGCCCCCGTCTGACCTACAATGAGCAGTTCTTC. The encoded protein is CASSLEPGGPRLTYNEQFF.

The rearrangement joins TRBV7-2 to TRBJ2-5; 7 bases map to TRBD2. V gave up 8 bases and J gave up 3 bases; unmatched junction bases: 12. CDR3 length: 15 amino acids. Germline CDR1 is SGHTA and CDR2 is FQGNSA. The CDR3 DNA sequence: TGTGCCAGCGCAATAGGTGGGGGGGGAAAAGAGACCCAGTACTTC. Translating gives CASAIGGGGKETQYF. The full variable domain, in which reference TRBV7-2 and TRBJ2-5 provide the parts outside the CDR3, is GAGVSQSPSNKVTEKGKDVELRCDPISGHTALYWYRQSLGQGLEFLIYFQGNSAPDKSGLPSDRFSAERTGGSVSTLTIQRTQQEDSAVYLCASAIGGGGKETQYFGPGTRLLVL.

The chain joins TRBV7-2 to TRBJ2-1; D might be TRBD1 (5 bases). Trimming took 7 bases from V and 6 from J, leaving 16 bases between them. CDR1 and CDR2 (germline): SGHTA, FQGNSA. This CDR3 is 14 amino acids long. The CDR3 loop is CASTRQYSGNEQFF. The CDR3, as DNA: TGTGCCAGCACCCGACAGTACTCAGGCAATGAGCAGTTCTTC.

This clonotype was observed a few times. J is TRBJ2-7 and V is TRBV7-2, with a possible D match to TRBD2 (5 bases). The closer fit of TRBJ2-5 to the DNA end suggests the J call may be wrong. Germline lookup yields CDR1 SGHTA and CDR2 FQGNSA. The CDR3 runs 14 residues. The CDR3 is CASSLGVSEGTQYF. The CDR3 DNA follows: TGTGCCAGCAGCTTAGGGGTTTCCGAGGGGACCCAGTACTTC.

V gene TRBV4-1 combines with J gene TRBJ2-1, with 16 bases matching TRBD2. The closer fit of TRBJ2-7 to the DNA end suggests the J call may be wrong. This CDR3 is built from 15 residues. Germline V CDR1 and CDR2: MGHRA, YSYEKL. CDR3 protein: CASNLRGLAGGEQYF. In DNA form, the CDR3 reads TGCGCCAGCAATCTCAGGGGACTAGCGGGAGGGGAGCAGTACTTC.

This clonotype was detected a few times. V and J are TRBV5-1 and TRBJ1-2; D is ambiguous. CDR1 and CDR2 from the germline V gene are SGHRS and YFSETQ. The CDR3 loop spans 14 amino acids. V lost 4 bases and J lost 6, with 16 bases in between. DNA of the CDR3: TGCGCCAGCAGCCTCGGCAGCGACTGGGATGGCTACACCTTC. It yields the protein CASSLGSDWDGYTF.

The genes are TRBV10-3 and TRBJ2-1, with 8 bases that match TRBD2. With 3 bases clipped from V and 10 bases from J, the junction kept 8 bases outside the gene matches. Germline lookup yields CDR1 ENHRY and CDR2 SYGVKD. CDR3 length: 14 amino acids. The CDR3 loop is CAISENGGELEQFF. CDR3 nucleotides: TGTGCCATCAGTGAAAACGGGGGGGAACTCGAGCAGTTCTTC.

The rearrangement uses TRBV28 and TRBJ1-2, with D possibly TRBD1 on 6 matching bases. The CDR3 extends over 15 amino acids. V lost 6 bases and J 7 bases, leaving 21 bases between the germline ends. Germline values: CDR1 MDHEN, CDR2 SYDVKM. CDR3 region: CASSSTEAGVLGYTF. The CDR3 DNA reads TGTGCCAGCAGCTCCACAGAAGCAGGGGTTCTTGGCTACACCTTC.

The chain couples TRBV7-9 to TRBJ2-3; D remains unclear. V lost 2 bases, J lost 5 bases, and 8 bases lay in between. Germline-derived CDR1 and CDR2 are SEHNR and FQNEAQ (reference sequence). The CDR3 consists of 13 residues. Here the CDR3 reads CASSLSIEDTQYF. The CDR3 bases are TGTGCCAGCAGCTTAAGCATAGAAGATACGCAGTATTTT. The complete variable domain, with remaining parts taken from reference TRBV7-9 and TRBJ2-3, reads DTGVSQNPRHKITKRGQNVTFRCDPISEHNRLYWYRQTLGQGPEFLTYFQNEAQLEKSRLLSDRFSAERPKGSFSTLEIQRTEQGDSAMYLCASSLSIEDTQYFGPGTRLTVL.

The chain employs TRBV5-1 and TRBJ2-7; 12 bases line up with TRBD2. The CDR3 spans 16 residues. In germline, CDR1 is SGHRS, CDR2 YFSETQ. The J segment lost 7 bases and the V segment lost 2 bases, leaving 10 bases of the junction unmatched. The CDR3 nucleotides are TGCGCCAGCAGCTTAACCGGGACTAGCGGGCCTGGGGAGCAGTACTTC. This encodes CASSLTGTSGPGEQYF.

This chain links TRBV25-1 with TRBJ2-6; the D gene is possibly TRBD2 (5 bases). Trimming stripped 2 bases from V and 4 bases from J, with 15 bases between. The CDR3 runs 17 residues. Germline V gene lookup returns CDR1 MGHDK and CDR2 SYGVNS. The CDR3 protein is CASSEAGNLRGANVLTF. The CDR3 DNA reads as TGTGCCAGCAGTGAAGCCGGGAACCTCCGGGGGGCCAACGTCCTGACTTTC.

This chain connects TRBV7-2 to TRBJ2-1; 10 bases are a match to TRBD2. Per the germline V gene, CDR1 is SGHTA and CDR2 is FQGNSA. Germline trimming cut 4 bases from V and 6 bases from J; bases unmatched to any gene: 3. The CDR3 spans 14 residues. DNA of the CDR3: TGTGCCAGCAGCTCCCAGCGGGGGGGCAATGAGCAGTTCTTC. Translating gives CASSSQRGGNEQFF.

Of note for this clonotype: A read error may produce the germline difference seen at one junction end. The V gene is TRBV5-1, the J gene TRBJ1-1; D perhaps matches TRBD1 (6 bases). This CDR3 spans 13 amino acids. Germline lookup yields CDR1 SGHRS and CDR2 YFSETQ. The CDR3 DNA is TGCGCCGGCAGCTACAGGGCGGACACTGAAGCTTTCTTT. Encoded protein: CAGSYRADTEAFF.

The rearrangement links TRBV20-1 to TRBJ2-3, with 7 bases lining up with TRBD2. J was trimmed by 6 bases and V by 7 bases; bases with no gene match: 28. This CDR3 region has 19 residues. In germline, CDR1 is DFQATT, CDR2 SNEGSKA (reference sequence). The CDR3 DNA reads TGCAGTGTATTTATATCCCGGCCTAGCGGAACCCGGTTGGAGGATACGCAGTATTTT. This sequence encodes CSVFISRPSGTRLEDTQYF.

The chain employs TRBV12-3 or TRBV12-4 and TRBJ2-3, with 9 bases fitting TRBD2. The CDR3 runs to 14 residues. Losses at the gene ends were 6 bases for V and 7 bases for J; bases not matched to a gene: 8. CDR3 sequence reads: CASSHQRGAHTQYF. The CDR3 DNA is TGTGCCAGCAGCCACCAGCGGGGGGCACATACGCAGTATTTT.

Notes on this clonotype: Its ends do not fully match the called genes, so a read error is possible. The rearrangement uses TRBV15 and TRBJ2-7; possible D gene TRBD1, 7 bases. The CDR3 consists of 16 residues. Germline CDR1 is LNHNV and CDR2 is YYDKDF (reference sequence). CDR3 region: CATSRDGRTGLYEQYF. The CDR3, as DNA: TGTGCCACCAGCAGAGATGGGAGGACAGGTCTCTACGAGCAGTATTTC. Based on the CDR3 plus reference TRBV15 and TRBJ2-7, the full variable domain is DAMVIQNPRYQVTQFGKPVTLSCSQTLNHNVMYWYQQKSSQAPKLLFHYYDKDFNNEADTPDNFQSRRPNTSFCFLDIRSPGLGDTAMYLCATSRDGRTGLYEQYFGPGTRLTVT.

J is TRBJ2-7 and V is TRBV10-3; TRBD1 or TRBD2 may be the D gene (5 bases each). The V and J ends lost 11 bases and 7 bases respectively, with 18 bases between them. Per the germline V gene, CDR1 is ENHRY and CDR2 is SYGVKD. This CDR3 has 12 amino acids. CDR3 loop: CAHVPRDPEQYF. The CDR3 nucleotides read TGTGCCCATGTACCCCGGGACCCTGAGCAGTACTTC.

The rearrangement links TRBV20-1 to TRBJ2-3; tentatively, D is TRBD1 or TRBD2 (6 bases each). CDR3 length: 13 residues. The germline gives CDR1 DFQATT, CDR2 SNEGSKA (reference sequence). Deletions cut 6 bases from V and 0 bases from J, with 10 bases between. CDR3 sequence (DNA): TGCAGTGCCCACGGGGGCAGCACAGATACGCAGTATTTT. Amino acid sequence: CSAHGGSTDTQYF.

The chain has TRBV29-1 and TRBJ1-1, with a tentative D call TRBD1 (5 bases). Germline V gene data show CDR1 as SQVTM and CDR2 as ANQGSEA. The CDR3 sequence is 16 residues long. The germline V and J ends were trimmed by 5 bases and 0 bases, with 19 bases remaining between them. This chain's CDR3 is CSVIGAQIPMNTEAFF. CDR3 nucleotide sequence: TGCAGCGTTATCGGGGCGCAGATACCCATGAACACTGAAGCTTTCTTT.

The chain couples TRBV10-3 to TRBJ1-5; D is ambiguous. The CDR3 has 16 residues. Germline V CDR1 and CDR2: ENHRY, SYGVKD. V shed 8 bases and J shed 0 bases, with 17 bases lying between them. The chain's CDR3 is CAIPGSGRYSNQPQHF. The CDR3 coding sequence is TGTGCCATCCCAGGTTCGGGAAGATATAGCAATCAGCCCCAGCATTTT.

The chain is built from TRBV11-2 and TRBJ2-7; tentatively, D is TRBD1 (6 bases). Germline V gives CDR1 SGHAT, CDR2 FQNNGV. This CDR3 spans 14 amino acids. V was cut by 2 bases and J by 6 bases, with 14 bases left in between. The CDR3 bases are TGTGCCAGCAGCTTAACTAGGACAGAAGCCGAGCAGTACTTC. Its protein product is CASSLTRTEAEQYF.

A remark on this clonotype: This may come from a read error, since a much larger clone is one base off. This chain joins TRBV7-2 and TRBJ2-5; D perhaps matches TRBD1 (6 bases). V lost 5 bases and J 1 base, leaving 8 bases between the germline ends. Per the germline V gene, CDR1 is SGHTA and CDR2 is FQGNSA. The CDR3 extends over 13 amino acids. Here the CDR3 reads CASSNRVQETQYF. For the CDR3, the DNA is TGTGCCAGCAGCAACAGGGTCCAAGAGACCCAGTACTTC. Full variable domain (missing parts from reference TRBV7-2 and TRBJ2-5): GAGVSQSPSNKVTEKGKDVELRCDPISGHTALYWYRQSLGQGLEFLIYFQGNSAPDKSGLPSDRFSAERTGGSVSTLTIQRTQQEDSAVYLCASSNRVQETQYFGPGTRLLVL.